Presented here are 15 T cell receptor beta chains from one specimen sequenced in a study of T cell responses to AZD1222 COVID-19 vaccine. Using immunoSEQ multiplex PCR, the repertoire was profiled, and TCRdb retains in-frame clones only, with some absent. This sample has about 120,000 clones, with approximately 90% found just once. The source was peripheral blood, collected 28 days after the second AZD1222 dose. These receptors were collected from an adult who received the AZD1222 COVID-19 vaccine.

This rearrangement joins TRBV11-1 to TRBJ2-7, with 7 bases aligning to TRBD2. The CDR3 has 14 amino acids. The V segment lost 3 bases and the J segment 2 bases; nucleotides outside the gene matches: 4. CDR1 is SGHAT and CDR2 is FQDESV in the germline V gene (reference sequence). The CDR3 sequence is CASSFAGVTYEQYF. Here the CDR3 DNA reads TGTGCCAGCAGCTTCGCGGGAGTAACCTACGAGCAGTACTTC.

The DNA of the CDR3 is TGTGCCTGTCAGGGTACCCCCTACAATGAGCAGTTCTTC. It is translated as CACQGTPYNEQFF. V gene TRBV3-1 (or the pseudogene TRBV3-2) combines with J gene TRBJ2-1, with D possibly matching TRBD1 (5 bases). CDR1 is LGHDT and CDR2 is YNNKEL in the germline V gene (reference sequence). The CDR3 is made up of 13 amino acids. Between the trimmed V and J ends, which lost 11 bases and 2 bases, there was a span of 13 bases.

This chain links TRBV29-1 with TRBJ2-7; 12 bases map to TRBD2. The CDR3 contains 13 residues. Germline CDR1 SQVTM, CDR2 ANQGSEA. The J segment lost 2 bases and the V segment lost 6 bases, leaving 2 bases of the junction unmatched. The CDR3 region is CSVRTSGTYEQYF. The CDR3 DNA sequence: TGCAGCGTGAGGACTAGCGGGACCTACGAGCAGTACTTC.

V gene TRBV7-9 combines with J gene TRBJ2-3, with D perhaps matching TRBD2 (5 bases). V was shortened by 5 bases and J by 11 bases, with 14 bases between the two germline ends. The length of the CDR3 is 12 residues. CDR1 is SEHNR and CDR2 is FQNEAQ in the germline V gene (reference sequence). The CDR3 reads CASSPPSGRQYF. DNA for the CDR3: TGTGCCAGCAGCCCACCGTCGGGGAGGCAGTATTTT. Drawing the rest from reference TRBV7-9 and TRBJ2-3, the complete variable domain is DTGVSQNPRHKITKRGQNVTFRCDPISEHNRLYWYRQTLGQGPEFLTYFQNEAQLEKSRLLSDRFSAERPKGSFSTLEIQRTEQGDSAMYLCASSPPSGRQYFGPGTRLTVL.

The chain employs TRBV27 and TRBJ2-1; tentative D call: TRBD2 (6 bases). The germline CDR1 and CDR2 sequences are MNHEY and SMNVEV (reference sequence). This CDR3 spans 14 amino acids. V was shortened by 5 bases and J by 5 bases, with 13 bases between the two germline ends. CDR3 DNA: TGTGCCAGCAGTCATATAGCGGAGGACAATGAGCAGTTCTTC. This sequence encodes CASSHIAEDNEQFF.

The count of this clone is one. The rearrangement joins TRBV5-4 to TRBJ2-2; a possible D gene is TRBD1 (5 bases). Trimming took 0 bases from V and 5 from J, leaving 5 bases between them. CDR3 length: 13 amino acids. Per the germline V gene, CDR1 is SGHNT and CDR2 is YYREEE (reference sequence). As DNA, the CDR3 is TGTGCCAGCAGCTTGGAGGGGACCGGGGAGCTGTTTTTT. Protein sequence: CASSLEGTGELFF.

This clone was detected only once. This chain connects TRBV6-5 to TRBJ2-7; 7 nucleotides match TRBD1. Unmatched junction bases numbered 9, after V lost 1 base and J lost 6 bases. Looked up from germline, CDR1 is MNHEY and CDR2 is SVGAGI. This CDR3 has 15 residues. Here the CDR3 reads CASSYLGQTGREQYF. CDR3 DNA sequence: TGTGCCAGCAGTTACTTGGGCCAGACAGGGCGCGAGCAGTACTTC.

The rearrangement links TRBV6-5 to TRBJ1-2; D not certain. CDR3 size: 16 residues. CDR1 is MNHEY and CDR2 is SVGAGI in the germline V gene. Trimming pared 0 bases from V and 2 bases from J, leaving 13 bases between. In DNA form, the CDR3 reads TGTGCCAGCAGTTACTCCGCGGCAGCCCTCAACTATGGCTACACCTTC. Encoded protein: CASSYSAAALNYGYTF.

The chain combines TRBV19 with TRBJ2-5; maybe TRBD1 (5 bases). The CDR3 is 14 amino acids. Trimming took off 3 bases at V and 5 bases at J, with 13 bases between the two ends. Germline V gene lookup returns CDR1 LNHDA and CDR2 SQIVND (reference sequence). This CDR3 reads CASSMGQGWETQYF. The CDR3 DNA follows: TGTGCCAGTAGTATGGGCCAGGGATGGGAGACCCAGTACTTC. Together with reference TRBV19 and TRBJ2-5, the CDR3 gives the full variable domain: DGGITQSPKYLFRKEGQNVTLSCEQNLNHDAMYWYRQDPGQGLRLIYYSQIVNDFQKGDIAEGYSVSREKKESFPLTVTSAQKNPTAFYLCASSMGQGWETQYFGPGTRLLVL.

This sequence joins TRBV5-1 and TRBJ1-1; 8 bases fit TRBD1. Germline V gene sequence: CDR1 SGHRS, CDR2 YFSETQ. The J segment lost 1 base and the V segment lost 3 bases, leaving 5 bases of the junction unmatched. This CDR3 has 15 residues. The CDR3: CASSSFQGANTEAFF. Here the CDR3 DNA reads TGCGCCAGCAGCTCTTTTCAGGGGGCGAACACTGAAGCTTTCTTT.

This clone has just one count. Written as DNA, the CDR3 is TGTGCCAGCAGCTATACATCGAATGAGCAGTTCTTC. Translated: CASSYTSNEQFF. The rearrangement joins TRBV5-4 to TRBJ2-1; no reliable D call. The V end was cut by 3 bases, the J end by 7 bases, with 8 bases between. The germline V gene has CDR1 SGHNT and CDR2 YYREEE (reference sequence). The CDR3 length is 12 residues.

The V and J genes are TRBV5-6 and TRBJ2-1; D gene uncertain. CDR3 length: 13 amino acids. V lost 4 bases and J 7 bases, leaving 12 bases between the germline ends. Germline V gene sequence: CDR1 SGHDT, CDR2 YYEEEE. The CDR3 DNA follows: TGTGCCAGCAGCCCCGCTGTTAGGAATGAGCAGTTCTTC. It yields the protein CASSPAVRNEQFF.

This clone was detected a few times. The chain combines TRBV9 with TRBJ2-3; D call uncertain. Trimming removed 0 bases at V and 2 bases at J, with 7 bases between. The CDR3 is 14 amino acids. The germline V gene encodes CDR1 SGDLS and CDR2 YYNGEE. The CDR3 sequence is CASSVGATTDTQYF. CDR3 in DNA: TGTGCCAGCAGCGTAGGGGCCACCACAGATACGCAGTATTTT.

This chain uses TRBV5-1 with TRBJ2-1, with 13 positions matching TRBD2. After removal of 8 bases from V and 0 bases from J, the junction contained 5 bases not matched to a gene. The CDR3 consists of 16 residues. CDR1 is SGHRS, CDR2 YFSETQ, per germline. Here the CDR3 reads CASSTSGGSSYNEQFF. The CDR3 DNA follows: TGCGCCAGTTCGACTAGCGGGGGGAGCTCCTACAATGAGCAGTTCTTC.

CDR3 in amino acids: CASSMRLRPVDTQYF. The CDR3 DNA follows: TGTGCCAGTAGTATGCGGCTACGCCCCGTAGATACGCAGTATTTT. The V and J genes are TRBV19 and TRBJ2-3, with D uncertain. Trimming removed 3 bases from V and 5 bases from J, with 15 bases in between. This CDR3 spans 15 amino acids. Looked up from germline, CDR1 is LNHDA and CDR2 is SQIVND (reference sequence).